This TCR beta chain was sequenced during a study of cytomegalovirus exposure and HLA in healthy donors. A multiplex PCR was run with 60 Vbeta primers and 13 Jbeta primers. Profiling relied on immunoSEQ multiplex PCR, and the TCRdb table lists in-frame clones only, not all of them. The profile covers about 130,000 clones, with about 82% appearing a single time and around 4.8% taken by the ten largest. Germline values: CDR1 LGHNA, CDR2 YSLEER. The CDR3 extends over 18 amino acids. V gave up 2 bases and J gave up 3 bases; unmatched junction bases: 9. This clone turned up a few times. The sequence was collected from a man younger than 45 in good health. The chain is built from TRBV4-3 and TRBJ2-1; 11 nucleotides line up with TRBD2. Material for sequencing was PBMCs. The CDR3 DNA reads as TGCGCCAGCAGCCAAAAAGGGGGACTAGCGGAACTCTACAATGAGCAGTTCTTC. This codes for CASSQKGGLAELYNEQFF.